A selection of T cell receptor beta chains follows, all from one sample in a study of shared clonotypes between healthy human individuals. This table comes from immunoSEQ multiplex PCR, and its TCRdb copy is limited to in-frame clones, with some not included. The sample contains roughly 1 million clones, more than 65% of which appear only once. Sequenced: memory CD4+ T cells sorted from blood. Receptor source: a man between 18 and 35 years old in good health. The CDR3 runs from the conserved cysteine through the conserved F or W. Each record gives: V gene, clone size, D gene, CDR3 length, J gene, CDR3 DNA, CDR3 protein. D genes are given only for firm matches. Rows may omit the clone size; those that give it use once, few, many or a size class.

v_call: TRBV13
clone_size: .
d_call: .
cdr3_length: 14
j_call: TRBJ2-7
cdr3_nt: TGTGCCAGCAGCTTAGGGGGCGGTGGCTACGAGCAGTACTTC
cdr3_aa: CASSLGGGGYEQYF

v_call: TRBV5-1
clone_size: .
d_call: .
cdr3_length: 15
j_call: TRBJ1-3
cdr3_nt: TGCGCCAGCAGCTTGGGGGGGCGCTCTGGAAACACCATATATTTT
cdr3_aa: CASSLGGRSGNTIYF

v_call: TRBV6-6
clone_size: .
d_call: TRBD2
cdr3_length: 15
j_call: TRBJ2-7
cdr3_nt: TGTGCCAGCAGCCCCCCCGGACTAGCGGGAGTCGAGCAGTACTTC
cdr3_aa: CASSPPGLAGVEQYF

v_call: TRBV5-1
clone_size: .
d_call: TRBD1
cdr3_length: 14
j_call: TRBJ1-2
cdr3_nt: TGCGCCAGCAGCCCATCGACAGGGGAATCTGGCTACACCTTC
cdr3_aa: CASSPSTGESGYTF

v_call: TRBV7-9
clone_size: .
d_call: .
cdr3_length: 13
j_call: TRBJ1-1
cdr3_nt: TGTGCCAGCAGCTTTGAGGGGAACACTGAAGCTTTCTTT
cdr3_aa: CASSFEGNTEAFF

v_call: TRBV5-6
clone_size: .
d_call: .
cdr3_length: 14
j_call: TRBJ1-1
cdr3_nt: TGTGCCAGCAGCTTGGGCAGTAAGAACACTGAAGCTTTCTTT
cdr3_aa: CASSLGSKNTEAFF

v_call: TRBV27
clone_size: .
d_call: .
cdr3_length: 15
j_call: TRBJ2-2
cdr3_nt: TGTGCCAGCAGTACCGGGACACTTAACACCGGGGAGCTGTTTTTT
cdr3_aa: CASSTGTLNTGELFF

v_call: TRBV5-1
clone_size: .
d_call: .
cdr3_length: 15
j_call: TRBJ1-1
cdr3_nt: TGCGCCAGCAGCTTGGGTTCCTCCAAGAACACTGAAGCTTTCTTT
cdr3_aa: CASSLGSSKNTEAFF

v_call: TRBV18
clone_size: .
d_call: TRBD2
cdr3_length: 17
j_call: TRBJ2-7
cdr3_nt: TGTGCCAGCTCACCGGAATCCTACGGGACTAACCTCTACGAGCAGTACTTC
cdr3_aa: CASSPESYGTNLYEQYF

v_call: TRBV18
clone_size: once
d_call: .
cdr3_length: 15
j_call: TRBJ2-5
cdr3_nt: TGTGCCAGCTCACGGACAGCAACCGCCCCGGAGACCCAGTACTTC
cdr3_aa: CASSRTATAPETQYF

v_call: TRBV6-1
clone_size: .
d_call: .
cdr3_length: 14
j_call: TRBJ1-5
cdr3_nt: TGTGCCAGCAGTGAAGGACGGTTCAATCAGCCCCAGCATTTT
cdr3_aa: CASSEGRFNQPQHF

v_call: TRBV28
clone_size: .
d_call: .
cdr3_length: 14
j_call: TRBJ1-5
cdr3_nt: TGTGCCAGCAGTTTATTGGCGGTCAATCAGCCCCAGCATTTT
cdr3_aa: CASSLLAVNQPQHF

v_call: TRBV11-3
clone_size: few
d_call: TRBD2
cdr3_length: 15
j_call: TRBJ2-1
cdr3_nt: TGTGCCAGCAGCCGTTTTTCAGCGGGGGACAATGAGCAGTTCTTC
cdr3_aa: CASSRFSAGDNEQFF

v_call: TRBV11-3
clone_size: few
d_call: TRBD1
cdr3_length: 15
j_call: TRBJ1-6
cdr3_nt: TGTGCCAGCAGCCGAGGAGGGGGCGGTAATTCACCCCTCCACTTT
cdr3_aa: CASSRGGGGNSPLHF

v_call: TRBV11-3
clone_size: .
d_call: .
cdr3_length: 19
j_call: TRBJ1-1
cdr3_nt: TGTGCCAGCGGCCACCGGGAGAGGAACAGAATAAGGCGTGGCACTGAAGCTTTCTTT
cdr3_aa: CASGHRERNRIRRGTEAFF

v_call: TRBV23-1
clone_size: .
d_call: .
cdr3_length: 15
j_call: TRBJ2-7
cdr3_nt: TGCGCCAGCAGTCAATCCGGGGAAATAGACCACGAGCAGTACTTC
cdr3_aa: CASSQSGEIDHEQYF

v_call: TRBV11-2
clone_size: .
d_call: TRBD2
cdr3_length: 14
j_call: TRBJ2-7
cdr3_nt: TGTGCCAGCAGCCCCGGGGGGGTTTCGTACGAGCAGTACTTC
cdr3_aa: CASSPGGVSYEQYF

v_call: TRBV6-5
clone_size: .
d_call: TRBD1
cdr3_length: 13
j_call: TRBJ1-6
cdr3_nt: TGTGCCAGCAGTTCAGGGGGGTTTTCACCCCTCCACTTT
cdr3_aa: CASSSGGFSPLHF

v_call: TRBV27
clone_size: few
d_call: TRBD1
cdr3_length: 15
j_call: TRBJ2-5
cdr3_nt: TGTGCCAGCAGTCCCCTCGGGACAGCCCAAGAGACCCAGTACTTC
cdr3_aa: CASSPLGTAQETQYF

v_call: TRBV5-1
clone_size: .
d_call: .
cdr3_length: 14
j_call: TRBJ2-3
cdr3_nt: TGCGCCAGCAAGCTAGACAGGACCACAGATACGCAGTATTTT
cdr3_aa: CASKLDRTTDTQYF

v_call: TRBV30
clone_size: .
d_call: .
cdr3_length: 12
j_call: TRBJ1-3
cdr3_nt: TGTGCCTGGAGTCAGGCTGGAAACACCATATATTTT
cdr3_aa: CAWSQAGNTIYF

v_call: TRBV27
clone_size: .
d_call: TRBD1
cdr3_length: 15
j_call: TRBJ2-4
cdr3_nt: TGTGCCAGCAGCTTGACCGGGACAGGGAGAAACATTCAGTACTTC
cdr3_aa: CASSLTGTGRNIQYF

v_call: TRBV28
clone_size: .
d_call: .
cdr3_length: 16
j_call: TRBJ1-3
cdr3_nt: TGTGCCAGCAGTTCTACCGCCCAGGGCACGGGAAACACCATATATTTT
cdr3_aa: CASSSTAQGTGNTIYF

v_call: TRBV5-8
clone_size: .
d_call: .
cdr3_length: 14
j_call: TRBJ1-6
cdr3_nt: TGTGCCAGCAGCTCGGGACTGTTAAATTCACCCCTCCACTTT
cdr3_aa: CASSSGLLNSPLHF

v_call: TRBV5-4
clone_size: .
d_call: .
cdr3_length: 14
j_call: TRBJ2-7
cdr3_nt: TGTGCCAGCAGCTTTGACAAAAGCTCCTACGAGCAGTACTTC
cdr3_aa: CASSFDKSSYEQYF

v_call: TRBV7-9
clone_size: .
d_call: .
cdr3_length: 15
j_call: TRBJ2-5
cdr3_nt: TGTGCCAGCAGCCCCGGCCGGGGGTGGCAAGAGACCCAGTACTTC
cdr3_aa: CASSPGRGWQETQYF

v_call: TRBV6-5
clone_size: .
d_call: TRBD2
cdr3_length: 14
j_call: TRBJ2-3
cdr3_nt: TGTGCCAGCAGTTACCGGGGGGTTACAGATACGCAGTATTTT
cdr3_aa: CASSYRGVTDTQYF

v_call: TRBV21-1
clone_size: few
d_call: .
cdr3_length: 10
j_call: TRBJ1-5
cdr3_nt: TGTGCCAGCTTAAAGGGAACGGCGCATTTT
cdr3_aa: CASLKGTAHF

v_call: TRBV28
clone_size: .
d_call: .
cdr3_length: 14
j_call: TRBJ2-5
cdr3_nt: TGTGCCAGCAGTTTTTTTTTGGGGGGAGAGACCCAGTACTTC
cdr3_aa: CASSFFLGGETQYF

v_call: TRBV5-1
clone_size: .
d_call: TRBD1
cdr3_length: 15
j_call: TRBJ2-7
cdr3_nt: TGCGCCAGCAGCTTGGTGCAGGGGGTCACCTACGAGCAGTACTTC
cdr3_aa: CASSLVQGVTYEQYF

v_call: TRBV10-2
clone_size: .
d_call: TRBD2
cdr3_length: 14
j_call: TRBJ2-7
cdr3_nt: TGCGCCAGCAATTCTGGACTAGCGGGAGTCGAGCAGTACTTC
cdr3_aa: CASNSGLAGVEQYF

v_call: TRBV7-2
clone_size: .
d_call: TRBD2
cdr3_length: 15
j_call: TRBJ2-7
cdr3_nt: TGTGCCAGCAGCCCCGTAGCGGGGAGATCTCCCGAGCAGTACTTC
cdr3_aa: CASSPVAGRSPEQYF

v_call: TRBV7-2
clone_size: .
d_call: TRBD2
cdr3_length: 16
j_call: TRBJ2-3
cdr3_nt: TGTGCCAGCAGCTCGACCTCTAGCGGGGCTGCCGTGACGCAGTATTTT
cdr3_aa: CASSSTSSGAAVTQYF

v_call: TRBV11-2
clone_size: few
d_call: .
cdr3_length: 15
j_call: TRBJ2-5
cdr3_nt: TGTGCCAGCAGCTTAGACGGGAGAGGGGTAATGGCCCAGTACTTC
cdr3_aa: CASSLDGRGVMAQYF

v_call: TRBV2
clone_size: few
d_call: .
cdr3_length: 15
j_call: TRBJ1-6
cdr3_nt: TGTGCCAGACACGACTCAGCTCAGAATAATTCACCCCTCCACTTT
cdr3_aa: CARHDSAQNNSPLHF

v_call: TRBV11-3
clone_size: .
d_call: TRBD1
cdr3_length: 16
j_call: TRBJ2-2
cdr3_nt: TGTGCCAGCACCAGGACGGGACAGGAGAACACCGGGGAGCTGTTTTTT
cdr3_aa: CASTRTGQENTGELFF

v_call: TRBV10-2
clone_size: .
d_call: .
cdr3_length: 14
j_call: TRBJ2-3
cdr3_nt: TGCGCCAGCAGTGAGTCGCCGTTCCTCGGGACGCAGTATTTT
cdr3_aa: CASSESPFLGTQYF